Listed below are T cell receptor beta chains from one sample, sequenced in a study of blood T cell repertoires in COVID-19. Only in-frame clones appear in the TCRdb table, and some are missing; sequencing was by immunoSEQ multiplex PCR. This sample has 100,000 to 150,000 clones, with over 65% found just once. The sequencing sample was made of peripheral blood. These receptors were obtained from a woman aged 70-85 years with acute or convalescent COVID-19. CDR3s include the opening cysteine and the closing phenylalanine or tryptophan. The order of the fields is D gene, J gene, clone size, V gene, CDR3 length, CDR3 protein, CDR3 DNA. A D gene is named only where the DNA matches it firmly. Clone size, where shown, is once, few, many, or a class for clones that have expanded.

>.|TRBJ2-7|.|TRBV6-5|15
CASSYSPARGYEQYF
TGTGCCAGCAGTTACTCACCAGCCAGGGGCTACGAGCAGTACTTC
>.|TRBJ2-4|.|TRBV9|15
CASSATLTGKNIQYF
TGTGCCAGCAGCGCCACTCTAACCGGGAAAAACATTCAGTACTTC
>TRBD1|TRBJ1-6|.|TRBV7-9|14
CASSLRQGNSPLHF
TGTGCCAGCAGCTTAAGACAGGGTAATTCACCCCTCCACTTT
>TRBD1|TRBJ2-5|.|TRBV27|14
CASSRRQGVETQYF
TGTGCCAGCAGCCGTCGGCAGGGGGTGGAGACCCAGTACTTC
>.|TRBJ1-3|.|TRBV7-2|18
CASSLGMGGVISGNTIYF
TGTGCCAGCAGCTTAGGCATGGGGGGTGTGATCTCTGGAAACACCATATATTTT
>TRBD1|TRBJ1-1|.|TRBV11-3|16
CASSAGTGVRSTEAFF
TGTGCCAGCAGCGCAGGGACAGGGGTCCGGAGCACTGAAGCTTTCTTT
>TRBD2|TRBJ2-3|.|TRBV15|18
CATSRGLLAGFSTDTQYF
TGTGCCACCAGCAGAGGCTTACTAGCGGGGTTTAGCACAGATACGCAGTATTTT
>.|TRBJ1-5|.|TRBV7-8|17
CASSFNPRQDSNQPQHF
TGTGCCAGCAGCTTCAACCCACGACAGGATAGCAATCAGCCCCAGCATTTT
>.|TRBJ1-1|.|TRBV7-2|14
CASSLVEGLTEAFF
TGTGCCAGCAGCTTAGTGGAGGGGTTGACTGAAGCTTTCTTT
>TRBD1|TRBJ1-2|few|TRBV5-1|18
CASSPGRDRFTLDGGYTF
TGCGCCAGCAGCCCTGGACGGGACAGGTTTACTCTAGACGGTGGCTACACCTTC
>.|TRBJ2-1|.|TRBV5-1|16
CASSLTGSNLYNEQFF
TGCGCCAGCAGCTTAACCGGGTCCAATCTCTACAATGAGCAGTTCTTC
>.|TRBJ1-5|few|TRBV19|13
CASSDSLNQPQHF
TGTGCCAGTAGTGACAGCCTCAATCAGCCCCAGCATTTT
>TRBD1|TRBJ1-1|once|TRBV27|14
CASNRQGPNTEAFF
TGTGCCAGCAATCGACAGGGCCCGAACACTGAAGCTTTCTTT
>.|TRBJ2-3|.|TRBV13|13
CASSPPSTDTQYF
TGTGCCAGCAGCCCCCCATCCACAGATACGCAGTATTTT
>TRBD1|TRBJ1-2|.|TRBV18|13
CASSRQGTDGYTF
TGTGCCAGCTCAAGACAGGGGACGGATGGCTACACCTTC
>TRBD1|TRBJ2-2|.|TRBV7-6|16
CASSARQGLNTGELFF
TGTGCCAGCAGCGCTCGACAGGGTTTGAACACCGGGGAGCTGTTTTTT
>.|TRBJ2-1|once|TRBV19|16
CASSIVRRAPHNEQFF
TGTGCCAGTAGTATAGTTCGGAGGGCACCGCACAATGAGCAGTTCTTC
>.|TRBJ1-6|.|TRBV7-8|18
CASSLETYKRVYNSPLHF
TGTGCCAGCAGCTTAGAAACTTATAAGAGGGTTTATAATTCACCCCTCCACTTT
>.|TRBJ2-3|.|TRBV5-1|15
CASSLLGGAGDTQYF
TGCGCCAGCAGCCTGCTTGGGGGGGCAGGAGATACGCAGTATTTT
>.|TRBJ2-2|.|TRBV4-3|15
CASSQDELPTGELFF
TGCGCCAGCAGCCAAGACGAACTGCCTACCGGGGAGCTGTTTTTT
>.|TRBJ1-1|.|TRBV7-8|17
CASTPRAARGANTEAFF
TGTGCCAGCACCCCTAGAGCGGCCCGGGGAGCGAACACTGAAGCTTTCTTT
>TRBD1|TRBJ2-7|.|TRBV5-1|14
CASSLGQGYYEQYF
TGCGCCAGCAGCTTGGGACAGGGGTACTACGAGCAGTACTTC
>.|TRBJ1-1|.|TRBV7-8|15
CASSFSVGGDTEAFF
TGTGCCAGCAGCTTTTCGGTGGGCGGGGACACTGAAGCTTTCTTT
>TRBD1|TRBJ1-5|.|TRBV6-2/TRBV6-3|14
CASSPGTGYQPQHF
TGTGCCAGCAGCCCAGGGACAGGGTATCAGCCCCAGCATTTT
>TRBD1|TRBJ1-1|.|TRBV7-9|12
CASRHPGQEAFF
TGTGCCAGCAGACATCCGGGACAGGAAGCTTTCTTT
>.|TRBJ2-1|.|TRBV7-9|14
CASSSNNRNNEQFF
TGTGCCAGCAGCTCCAACAACAGAAACAATGAGCAGTTCTTC
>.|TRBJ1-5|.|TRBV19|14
CASSMSGSGQPQHF
TGTGCCAGTAGTATGTCAGGGTCGGGTCAGCCCCAGCATTTT
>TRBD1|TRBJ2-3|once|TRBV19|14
CASSIQGASDTQYF
TGTGCCAGTAGTATACAGGGGGCATCAGATACGCAGTATTTT
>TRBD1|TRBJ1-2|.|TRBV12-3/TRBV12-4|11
CDDGVRGIFTF
TGTGATGACGGGGTCAGGGGGATTTTCACCTTC
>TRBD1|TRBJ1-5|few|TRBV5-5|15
CASSRGQGQEQPQHF
TGTGCCAGCAGCCGCGGACAGGGGCAAGAACAGCCCCAGCATTTT
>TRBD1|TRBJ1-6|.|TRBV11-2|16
CASSLRGQAANSPLHF
TGTGCCAGCAGCTTAAGGGGGCAGGCAGCCAATTCACCCCTCCACTTT
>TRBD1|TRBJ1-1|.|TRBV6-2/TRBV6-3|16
CASSYSRTGVWTEAFF
TGTGCCAGCAGTTACTCGAGGACAGGGGTGTGGACTGAAGCTTTCTTT
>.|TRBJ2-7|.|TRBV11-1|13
CASSLSLTGEQYF
TGTGCCAGCAGCTTGAGCTTAACGGGGGAGCAGTACTTC
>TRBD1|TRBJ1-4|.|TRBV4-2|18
CASSQVSSGTGGSEKLFF
TGTGCCAGCAGCCAAGTGTCTTCAGGGACAGGGGGCAGTGAAAAACTGTTTTTT
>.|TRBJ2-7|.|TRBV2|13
CVSQGRLLWGQYF
TGTGTTTCACAGGGCCGACTCTTATGGGGGCAGTACTTC
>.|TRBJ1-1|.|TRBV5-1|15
CASSLGGTVGTEAFF
TGCGCCAGCAGCTTAGGGGGTACGGTGGGCACTGAAGCTTTCTTT
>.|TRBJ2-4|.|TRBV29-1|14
CSVVVPLAKNIQYF
TGCAGCGTTGTTGTCCCCCTAGCCAAAAACATTCAGTACTTC
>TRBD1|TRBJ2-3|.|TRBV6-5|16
CASSWDRGSRTDTQYF
TGTGCCAGCAGTTGGGACAGGGGGTCTCGGACAGATACGCAGTATTTT
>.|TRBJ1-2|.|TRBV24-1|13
CATSEGARAGYTF
TGTGCCACCAGTGAAGGGGCCAGGGCCGGCTACACCTTC
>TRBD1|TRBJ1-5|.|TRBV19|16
CASSPPPGQHNQPQHF
TGTGCCAGTAGTCCTCCTCCGGGACAGCACAATCAGCCCCAGCATTTT
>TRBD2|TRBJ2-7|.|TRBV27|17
CASRKNSVGGETYEQYF
TGTGCCAGCAGGAAAAATTCGGTGGGGGGGGAAACCTACGAGCAGTACTTC
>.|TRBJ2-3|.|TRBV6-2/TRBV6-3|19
CASSFLTSTTYLSTDTQYF
TGTGCCAGCAGTTTCCTTACTTCAACCACTTACCTTAGCACAGATACGCAGTATTTT
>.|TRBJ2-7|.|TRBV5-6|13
CASSNSLAYEQYF
TGTGCCAGCAGTAATAGCTTAGCCTACGAGCAGTACTTC
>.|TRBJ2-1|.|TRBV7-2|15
CASSLVFGRGNEQFF
TGTGCCAGCAGCTTAGTATTCGGCAGGGGCAATGAGCAGTTCTTC
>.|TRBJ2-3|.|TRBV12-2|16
CASRLVGAGSEDTQYF
.
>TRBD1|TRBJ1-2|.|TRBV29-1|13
CSVDRTGTDGYTF
TGCAGCGTGGACAGGACAGGGACGGATGGCTACACCTTC
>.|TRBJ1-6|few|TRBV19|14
CASSSGQSNSPLHF
TGTGCCAGTAGTAGTGGACAGAGTAATTCACCCCTCCACTTT
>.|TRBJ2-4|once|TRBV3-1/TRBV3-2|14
CASSETSRTNIQYF
TGTGCCAGCAGCGAGACTAGTAGAACAAACATTCAGTACTTC